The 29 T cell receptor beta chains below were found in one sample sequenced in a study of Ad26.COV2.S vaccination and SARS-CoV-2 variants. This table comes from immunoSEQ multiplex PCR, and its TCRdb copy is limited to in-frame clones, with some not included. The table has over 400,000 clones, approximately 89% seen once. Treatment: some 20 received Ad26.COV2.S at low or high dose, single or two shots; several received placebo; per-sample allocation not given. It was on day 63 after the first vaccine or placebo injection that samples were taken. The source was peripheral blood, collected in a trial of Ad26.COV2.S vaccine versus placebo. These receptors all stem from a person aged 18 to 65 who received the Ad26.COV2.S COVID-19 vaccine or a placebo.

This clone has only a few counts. For the CDR3, the DNA is TGCGCCAGCAGCCACACCTGGGGGAACACTGAAGCTTTCTTT. Amino acid sequence: CASSHTWGNTEAFF. The V call is TRBV5-1, the J call TRBJ1-1; D uncertain. With 4 bases removed from V and 1 base from J, the gap between germline ends came to 11 bases. Per the germline V gene, CDR1 is SGHRS and CDR2 is YFSETQ. The CDR3 extends over 14 amino acids.

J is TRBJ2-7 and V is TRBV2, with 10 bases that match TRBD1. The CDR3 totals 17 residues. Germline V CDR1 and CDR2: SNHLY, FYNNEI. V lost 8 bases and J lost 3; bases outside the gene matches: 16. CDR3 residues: CASARRGQGIGVYEQYF. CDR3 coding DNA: TGTGCCAGCGCCCGGCGGGGACAGGGGATTGGGGTCTACGAGCAGTACTTC.

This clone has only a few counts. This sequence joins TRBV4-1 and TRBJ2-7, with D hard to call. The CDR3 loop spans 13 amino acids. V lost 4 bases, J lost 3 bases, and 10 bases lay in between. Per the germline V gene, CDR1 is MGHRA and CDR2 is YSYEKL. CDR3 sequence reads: CASSLTEIYEQYF. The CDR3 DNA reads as TGCGCCAGCAGCCTGACGGAGATCTACGAGCAGTACTTC.

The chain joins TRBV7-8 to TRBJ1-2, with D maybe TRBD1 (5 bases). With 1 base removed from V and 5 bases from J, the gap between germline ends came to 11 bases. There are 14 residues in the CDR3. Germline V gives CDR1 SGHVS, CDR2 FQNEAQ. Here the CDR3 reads CASSLVGASYGYTF. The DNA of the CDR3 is TGTGCCAGCAGCTTAGTTGGGGCTTCTTATGGCTACACCTTC.

This CDR3 is CASSPPGALSGANVLTF. The CDR3 region has the DNA TGTGCCAGCTCACCACCGGGAGCCCTCTCCGGGGCCAACGTCCTGACTTTC. The chain employs TRBV18 and TRBJ2-6, with D maybe TRBD2 (5 bases). V gave up 0 bases and J gave up 4 bases, with 13 bases separating them. Germline CDR1 reads KGHSH; CDR2 reads LQKENI. The CDR3 runs 17 residues.

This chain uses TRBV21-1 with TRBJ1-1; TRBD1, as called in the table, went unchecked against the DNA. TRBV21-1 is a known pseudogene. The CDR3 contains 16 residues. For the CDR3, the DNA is TGTGCCAGCGATGGGACAGGGCCACCTCTGAACACTGAAGCTTTCTTT. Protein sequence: CASDGTGPPLNTEAFF.

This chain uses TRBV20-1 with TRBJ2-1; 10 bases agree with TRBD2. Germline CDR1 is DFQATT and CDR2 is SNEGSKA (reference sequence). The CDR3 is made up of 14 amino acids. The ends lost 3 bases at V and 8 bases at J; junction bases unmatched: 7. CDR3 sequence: CSASKLAGQYEQFF. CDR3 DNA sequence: TGCAGTGCTAGTAAACTAGCGGGACAGTATGAGCAGTTCTTC.

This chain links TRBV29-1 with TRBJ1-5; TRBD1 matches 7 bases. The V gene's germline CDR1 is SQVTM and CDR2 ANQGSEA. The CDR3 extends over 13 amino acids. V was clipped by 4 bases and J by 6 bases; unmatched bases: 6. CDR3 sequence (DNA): TGCAGCGTTGGGACAGGTATTGGTCAGCCCCAGCATTTT. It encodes CSVGTGIGQPQHF.

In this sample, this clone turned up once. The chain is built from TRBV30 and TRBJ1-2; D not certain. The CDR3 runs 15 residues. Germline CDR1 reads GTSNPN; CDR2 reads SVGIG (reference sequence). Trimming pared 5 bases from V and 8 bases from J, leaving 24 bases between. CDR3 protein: CAWGGGLYEGDGYTF. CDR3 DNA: TGTGCCTGGGGCGGCGGTTTGTACGAGGGAGACGGCTACACCTTC.

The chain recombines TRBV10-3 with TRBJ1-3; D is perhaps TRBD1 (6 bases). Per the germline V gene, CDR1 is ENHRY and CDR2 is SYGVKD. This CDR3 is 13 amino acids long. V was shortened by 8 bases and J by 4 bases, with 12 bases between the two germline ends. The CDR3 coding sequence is TGTGCCATCGGTAGACAGGACGGAAACACCATATATTTT. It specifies CAIGRQDGNTIYF.

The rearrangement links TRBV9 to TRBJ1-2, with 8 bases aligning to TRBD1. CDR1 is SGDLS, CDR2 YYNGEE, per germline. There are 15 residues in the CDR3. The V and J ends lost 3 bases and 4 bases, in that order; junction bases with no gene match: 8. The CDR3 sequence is CASSARQGTGYGYTF. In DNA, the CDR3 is TGTGCCAGCAGCGCCCGACAGGGGACGGGCTATGGCTACACCTTC.

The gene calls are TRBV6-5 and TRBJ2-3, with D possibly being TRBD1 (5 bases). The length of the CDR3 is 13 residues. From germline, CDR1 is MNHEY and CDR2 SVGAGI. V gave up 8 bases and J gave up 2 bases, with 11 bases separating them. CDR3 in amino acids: CASGAGYTDTQYF. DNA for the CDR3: TGTGCCAGCGGGGCAGGGTACACAGATACGCAGTATTTT.

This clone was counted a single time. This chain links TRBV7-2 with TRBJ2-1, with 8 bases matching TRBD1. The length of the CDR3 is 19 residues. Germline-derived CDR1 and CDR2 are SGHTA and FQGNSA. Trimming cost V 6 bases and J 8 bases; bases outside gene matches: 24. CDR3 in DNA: TGTGCCAGCAGTTCTAGACAGGGGTATAACCAGAGGATGATGGATGAGCAGTTCTTC. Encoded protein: CASSSRQGYNQRMMDEQFF.

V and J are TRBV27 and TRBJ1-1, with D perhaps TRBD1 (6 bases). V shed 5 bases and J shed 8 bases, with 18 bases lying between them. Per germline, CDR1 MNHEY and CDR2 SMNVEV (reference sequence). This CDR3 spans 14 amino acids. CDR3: CASSLNPGHLEAFF. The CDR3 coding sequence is TGTGCCAGCAGTCTCAACCCGGGACATCTAGAAGCTTTCTTT.

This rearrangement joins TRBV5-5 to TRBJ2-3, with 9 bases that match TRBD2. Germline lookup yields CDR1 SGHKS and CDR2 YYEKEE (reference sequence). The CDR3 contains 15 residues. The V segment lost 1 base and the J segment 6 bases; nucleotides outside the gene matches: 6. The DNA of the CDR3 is TGTGCCAGCAGCTTGCTGGCGGGGGGGCACGATACGCAGTATTTT. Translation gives CASSLLAGGHDTQYF.

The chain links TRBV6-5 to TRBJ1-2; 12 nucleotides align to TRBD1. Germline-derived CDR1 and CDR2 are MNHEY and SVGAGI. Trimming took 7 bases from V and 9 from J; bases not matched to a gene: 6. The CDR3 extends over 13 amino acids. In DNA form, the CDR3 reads TGTGCCAGCACCCGGGACAGGGGGCCCCGCTACACCTTC. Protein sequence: CASTRDRGPRYTF.

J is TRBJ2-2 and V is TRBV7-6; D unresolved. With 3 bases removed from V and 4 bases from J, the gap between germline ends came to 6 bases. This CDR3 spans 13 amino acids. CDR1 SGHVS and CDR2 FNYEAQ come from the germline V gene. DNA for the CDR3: TGTGCCAGCAGCTTCGTCGGCACCGGGGAGCTGTTTTTT. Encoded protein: CASSFVGTGELFF.

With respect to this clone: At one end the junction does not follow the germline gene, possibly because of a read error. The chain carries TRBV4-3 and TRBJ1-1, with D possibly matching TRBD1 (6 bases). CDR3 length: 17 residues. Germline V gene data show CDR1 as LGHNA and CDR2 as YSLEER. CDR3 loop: CASSQDLHRGLNTKAFF. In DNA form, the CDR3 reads TGCGCCAGCAGCCAAGATCTTCATAGGGGGTTGAACACTAAAGCTTTCTTT.

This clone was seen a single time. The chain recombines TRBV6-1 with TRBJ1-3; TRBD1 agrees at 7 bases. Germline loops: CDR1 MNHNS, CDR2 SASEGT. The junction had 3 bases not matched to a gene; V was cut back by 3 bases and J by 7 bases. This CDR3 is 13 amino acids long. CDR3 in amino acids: CASSETGSNTIYF. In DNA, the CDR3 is TGTGCCAGCAGTGAGACAGGGAGTAACACCATATATTTT.

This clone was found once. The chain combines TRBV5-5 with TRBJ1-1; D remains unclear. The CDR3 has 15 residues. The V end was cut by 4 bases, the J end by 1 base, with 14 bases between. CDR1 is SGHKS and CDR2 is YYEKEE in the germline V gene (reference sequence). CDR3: CASSQGPGTNTEAFF. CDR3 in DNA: TGTGCCAGCAGCCAAGGGCCCGGCACGAACACTGAAGCTTTCTTT.

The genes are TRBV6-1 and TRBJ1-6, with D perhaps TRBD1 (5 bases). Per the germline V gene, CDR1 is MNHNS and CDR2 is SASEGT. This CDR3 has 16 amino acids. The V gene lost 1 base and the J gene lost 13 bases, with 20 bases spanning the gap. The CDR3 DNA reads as TGTGCCAGCAGTGAAGTTCTCGACAGTAGCCATCCTCCCCTCCACTTT. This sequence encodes CASSEVLDSSHPPLHF.

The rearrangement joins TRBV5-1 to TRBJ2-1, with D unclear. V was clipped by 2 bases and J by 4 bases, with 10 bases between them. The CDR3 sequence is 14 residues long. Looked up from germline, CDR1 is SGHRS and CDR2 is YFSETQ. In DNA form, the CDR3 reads TGCGCCAGCAGCTTTGGGCGGATTTACAATGAGCAGTTCTTC. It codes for CASSFGRIYNEQFF.

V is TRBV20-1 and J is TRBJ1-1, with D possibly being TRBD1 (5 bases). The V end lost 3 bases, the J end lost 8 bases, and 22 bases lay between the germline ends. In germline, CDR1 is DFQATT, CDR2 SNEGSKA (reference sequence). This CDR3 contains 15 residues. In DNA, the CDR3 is TGCAGTGCTAGTGACGATATTAGACTGGCAGGGGAAGCTTTCTTT. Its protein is CSASDDIRLAGEAFF.

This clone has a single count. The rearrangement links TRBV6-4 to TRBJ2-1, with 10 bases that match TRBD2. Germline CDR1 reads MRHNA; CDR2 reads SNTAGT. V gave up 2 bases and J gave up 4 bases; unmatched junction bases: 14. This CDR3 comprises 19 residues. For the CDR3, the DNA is TGTGCCAGCAGTGACCCCTGGCTAGCGGGAGCCATTCGATACAATGAGCAGTTCTTC. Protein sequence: CASSDPWLAGAIRYNEQFF.

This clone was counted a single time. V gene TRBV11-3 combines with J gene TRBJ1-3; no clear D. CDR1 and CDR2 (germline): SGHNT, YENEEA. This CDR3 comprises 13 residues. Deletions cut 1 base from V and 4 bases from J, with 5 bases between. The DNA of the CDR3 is TGTGCCAGCAGCTTAGGGAGCGGAAACACCATATATTTT. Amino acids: CASSLGSGNTIYF.

DNA of the CDR3: TGTGCCAGCAGTCTCATCCTCCGTCGGGAGACCCAGTACTTC. This translates into CASSLILRRETQYF. V usage is TRBV28 and J usage is TRBJ2-5; D uncertain. Germline CDR1 reads MDHEN; CDR2 reads SYDVKM. The CDR3 has 14 residues. Trimming removed 5 bases at V and 5 bases at J, with 15 bases between. The full variable domain, its missing parts supplied by reference TRBV28 and TRBJ2-5, is DVKVTQSSRYLVKRTGEKVFLECVQDMDHENMFWYRQDPGLGLRLIYFSYDVKMKEKGDIPEGYSVSREKKERFSLILESASTNQTSMYLCASSLILRRETQYFGPGTRLLVL.

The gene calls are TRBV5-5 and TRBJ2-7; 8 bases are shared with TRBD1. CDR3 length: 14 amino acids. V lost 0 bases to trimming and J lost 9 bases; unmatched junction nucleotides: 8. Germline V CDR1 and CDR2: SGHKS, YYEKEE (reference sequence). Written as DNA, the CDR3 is TGTGCCAGCAGCTTGGGGACAGGGCTTGAGGGGCAGTACGTC. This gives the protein CASSLGTGLEGQYV.

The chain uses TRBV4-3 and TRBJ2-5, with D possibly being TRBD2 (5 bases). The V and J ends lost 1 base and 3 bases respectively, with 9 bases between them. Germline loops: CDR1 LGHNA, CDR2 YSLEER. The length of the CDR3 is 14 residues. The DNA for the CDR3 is TGCGCCAGCAGCCAAGGGCACGGGAAAGAGACCCAGTACTTC. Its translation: CASSQGHGKETQYF.

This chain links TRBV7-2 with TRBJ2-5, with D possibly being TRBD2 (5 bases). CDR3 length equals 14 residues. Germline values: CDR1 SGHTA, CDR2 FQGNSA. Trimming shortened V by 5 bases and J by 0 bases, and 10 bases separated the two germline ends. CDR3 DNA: TGTGCCAGCAGCGCAACTAGACACCAAGAGACCCAGTACTTC. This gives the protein CASSATRHQETQYF.